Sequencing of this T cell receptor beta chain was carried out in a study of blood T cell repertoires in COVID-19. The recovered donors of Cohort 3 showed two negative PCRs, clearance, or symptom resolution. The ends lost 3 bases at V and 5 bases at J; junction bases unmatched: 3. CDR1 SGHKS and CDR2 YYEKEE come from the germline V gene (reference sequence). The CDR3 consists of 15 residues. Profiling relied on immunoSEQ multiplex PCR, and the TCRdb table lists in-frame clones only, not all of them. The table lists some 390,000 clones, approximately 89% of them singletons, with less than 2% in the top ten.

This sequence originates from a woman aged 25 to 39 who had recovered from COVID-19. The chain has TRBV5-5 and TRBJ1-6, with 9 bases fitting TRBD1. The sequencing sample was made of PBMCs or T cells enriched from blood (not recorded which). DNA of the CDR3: TGTGCCAGCAGCTGGGGACAGGGTAATAATTCACCCCTCCACTTT. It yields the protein CASSWGQGNNSPLHF.